One sample yielded the 29 T cell receptor beta chains listed below, sequenced in a study of cytomegalovirus exposure and HLA in healthy donors. PCR involved 60 Vbeta and 13 Jbeta primers. Generated by immunoSEQ multiplex PCR, the TCRdb table keeps only in-frame clones and is missing some. This sample contains fewer than 200,000 clones. Sample: PBMCs. These receptors all come from a man aged 30 to 39 in good health and CMV-seronegative.

The chain recombines TRBV7-9 with TRBJ1-4, with a weak D call TRBD1 (6 bases). Germline V CDR1 and CDR2: SEHNR, FQNEAQ (reference sequence). CDR3 size: 14 residues. Trimming removed 1 base from V and 3 bases from J, with 6 bases in between. The CDR3 sequence: CASSLGGPNEKLFF. In nucleotides, the CDR3 is TGTGCCAGCAGCTTAGGGGGGCCTAATGAAAAACTGTTTTTT.

The rearrangement uses TRBV28 and TRBJ2-5; 10 bases map to TRBD2. The V gene's germline CDR1 is MDHEN and CDR2 SYDVKM. Germline trimming cut 1 base from V and 5 bases from J; bases unmatched to any gene: 7. This CDR3 has 16 amino acids. The CDR3 DNA reads TGTGCCAGCAGTTTATCGGCTAGCGGGAGTCATGAGACCCAGTACTTC. Residues: CASSLSASGSHETQYF.

This chain connects TRBV6-5 to TRBJ2-2, with D maybe TRBD1 (6 bases). CDR1 is MNHEY and CDR2 is SVGAGI in the germline V gene. The CDR3 runs 16 residues. Trimming took 3 bases from V and 3 from J, leaving 14 bases between them. CDR3: CASSYSQGLYTGELFF. CDR3 sequence (DNA): TGTGCCAGCAGTTATTCACAGGGTCTTTACACCGGGGAGCTGTTTTTT.

The V gene is TRBV9, the J gene TRBJ2-3; TRBD2 matches at 10 bases. J lost 1 base, V lost 3 bases, and 11 bases had no gene match. Looked up from germline, CDR1 is SGDLS and CDR2 is YYNGEE. This CDR3 region has 18 residues. CDR3 amino acids: CASSASSGGAFGTDTQYF. The CDR3 DNA sequence: TGTGCCAGCAGCGCATCCAGCGGGGGGGCCTTTGGCACAGATACGCAGTATTTT. Filled out from reference TRBV9 and TRBJ2-3, the complete variable domain reads DSGVTQTPKHLITATGQRVTLRCSPRSGDLSVYWYQQSLDQGLQFLIQYYNGEERAKGNILERFSAQQFPDLHSELNLSSLELGDSALYFCASSASSGGAFGTDTQYFGPGTRLTVL.

The rearrangement links TRBV12-5 to TRBJ1-5; TRBD1 matches 7 bases. V was pared by 4 bases and J by 6 bases, with 9 bases of the junction left unmatched. This CDR3 region has 15 residues. CDR1 LGHNT and CDR2 FRNRAP come from the germline V gene. This CDR3 reads CASGYVEGASQPQHF. CDR3 in DNA: TGTGCTAGTGGTTACGTCGAGGGGGCCAGTCAGCCCCAGCATTTT.

The V and J genes are TRBV2 and TRBJ2-7; 8 bases agree with TRBD2. The ends lost 11 bases at V and 4 bases at J; junction bases unmatched: 7. The CDR3 sequence is 12 residues long. The germline CDR1 and CDR2 sequences are SNHLY and FYNNEI. The CDR3 DNA reads as TGTGCCGGGAGAAGCGGGGGATACGAGCAGTACTTC. It translates to CAGRSGGYEQYF.

The V gene is TRBV28, the J gene TRBJ1-2, with 7 bases matching TRBD1. CDR3 size: 13 residues. Germline CDR1 and CDR2: MDHEN and SYDVKM. V shed 7 bases and J 4 bases; nucleotides not matched to a gene: 6. CDR3 in amino acids: CASMSTGIYGYTF. As DNA, the CDR3 is TGTGCCAGCATGTCGACAGGGATCTATGGCTACACCTTC.

The V call is TRBV2, the J call TRBJ2-7, with a weak D call TRBD2 (5 bases). Trimming left V 6 bases short and J 6 bases short, with 21 bases between. CDR1 and CDR2 from the germline V gene are SNHLY and FYNNEI. The CDR3 consists of 15 residues. CDR3 sequence (DNA): TGTGCCAGCAGAAGAGAGGGAAGTTTTATTCGCGAGCAGTACTTC. Its protein is CASRREGSFIREQYF.

The rearrangement links TRBV27 to TRBJ2-7, with TRBD2 matching over 7 bases. After removal of 3 bases from V and 1 base from J, the junction contained 3 bases not matched to a gene. The CDR3 covers 14 residues. CDR1 MNHEY and CDR2 SMNVEV come from the germline V gene (reference sequence). This CDR3 reads CASSFRRESYEQYF. In nucleotides, the CDR3 is TGTGCCAGCAGTTTTCGGCGGGAGTCCTACGAGCAGTACTTC.

The CDR3 is CASSLDLRDTQYF. The CDR3 DNA is TGTGCCAGCAGCTTAGACCTGAGAGATACGCAGTATTTT. This chain uses TRBV7-8 with TRBJ2-3; unclear D gene. The germline gives CDR1 SGHVS, CDR2 FQNEAQ. V was clipped by 1 base and J by 5 bases, with 7 bases between them. The CDR3 is made up of 13 amino acids.

The rearrangement uses TRBV6-1 and TRBJ2-1; 9 bases align to TRBD2. The CDR3 runs 15 residues. V was clipped by 8 bases and J by 0 bases; unmatched bases: 5. From germline, CDR1 is MNHNS and CDR2 SASEGT. DNA for the CDR3: TGTGCCAGCGAGACTAGCGGAGGCTCCTACAATGAGCAGTTCTTC. Translated, it gives CASETSGGSYNEQFF.

This chain links TRBV27 with TRBJ2-7; possible D gene TRBD2, 5 bases. The CDR3 totals 16 residues. The germline CDR1 and CDR2 sequences are MNHEY and SMNVEV (reference sequence). Between the trimmed V and J ends, which lost 5 bases and 1 base, there was a span of 18 bases. The CDR3 sequence is CASSPLRGSQSYEQYF. CDR3 bases: TGTGCCAGCAGTCCCCTACGGGGTTCCCAATCCTACGAGCAGTACTTC.

V and J are TRBV6-5 and TRBJ2-2, with a possible D match to TRBD1 (5 bases). The V gene lost 6 bases and the J gene lost 4 bases, with 12 bases spanning the gap. Per the germline V gene, CDR1 is MNHEY and CDR2 is SVGAGI. The CDR3 has 14 residues. This chain's CDR3 is CASRKPGATGELFF. For the CDR3, the DNA is TGTGCCAGCAGGAAGCCTGGGGCCACCGGGGAGCTGTTTTTT.

This chain connects TRBV6-5 to TRBJ1-2, with D possibly being TRBD1 (6 bases). Germline V gene lookup returns CDR1 MNHEY and CDR2 SVGAGI. Trimming removed 1 base from V and 3 bases from J, with 12 bases in between. This CDR3 spans 15 amino acids. In nucleotides, the CDR3 is TGTGCCAGCAGTTACTTAGGGGGGGGATACTATGGCTACACCTTC. This gives the protein CASSYLGGGYYGYTF.

The chain combines TRBV27 with TRBJ1-2, with 11 bases matching TRBD1. This CDR3 contains 13 residues. Germline assignment: CDR1 MNHEY and CDR2 SMNVEV (reference sequence). The junction had 1 base not matched to a gene; V was cut back by 3 bases and J by 7 bases. The CDR3 nucleotides read TGTGCCAGCAGTTTGGACAGGGGGCTTGGCTACACCTTC. Translating it yields CASSLDRGLGYTF.

With regard to this clone: Other DNA sequences within the sample encode an identical CDR3. The V gene is TRBV5-1, the J gene TRBJ1-5; tentatively, D is TRBD1 (5 bases). CDR1 is SGHRS, CDR2 YFSETQ, per germline. The CDR3 sequence is 15 residues long. The V end was cut by 1 base, the J end by 0 bases, with 8 bases between. CDR3 bases: TGCGCCAGCAGCTTGCAGGGTGATAGCAATCAGCCCCAGCATTTT. This translates into CASSLQGDSNQPQHF.

The chain links TRBV7-7 to TRBJ2-2, with a weak D call TRBD1 (5 bases). Germline V gene lookup returns CDR1 SSHAT and CDR2 FNYEAQ (reference sequence). The CDR3 is 14 residues long. The V end lost 4 bases, the J end lost 0 bases, and 6 bases lay between the germline ends. CDR3 nucleotide sequence: TGTGCCAGCAGCTCGACAGCGAACACCGGGGAGCTGTTTTTT. This encodes CASSSTANTGELFF.

V usage is TRBV4-3 and J usage is TRBJ1-1; D is uncertain. The ends were cut back, 0 bases at V and 3 bases at J, with 5 bases in the middle. The CDR3 covers 13 residues. CDR1 is LGHNA and CDR2 is YSLEER in the germline V gene. The CDR3, as DNA: TGCGCCAGCAGCCAAGATTATTACACTGAAGCTTTCTTT. Protein product: CASSQDYYTEAFF.

In DNA, the CDR3 is TGTGCCAGCAGCTTTGAGGGGGATCAGCCCCAGCATTTT. Encoded protein: CASSFEGDQPQHF. V and J are TRBV7-9 and TRBJ1-5; D is possibly TRBD1 (6 bases). Germline V gives CDR1 SEHNR, CDR2 FQNEAQ (reference sequence). Trimming removed 3 bases at V and 5 bases at J, with 8 bases between. The CDR3 contains 13 residues.

The chain links TRBV18 to TRBJ2-5, with no clear D. Germline CDR1 reads KGHSH; CDR2 reads LQKENI. V was trimmed by 1 base and J by 2 bases, leaving 11 bases between them. The length of the CDR3 is 15 residues. CDR3 DNA: TGTGCCAGCTCACCACTTACAGAGTCGCAAGAGACCCAGTACTTC. This translates into CASSPLTESQETQYF.

The V call is TRBV9, the J call TRBJ2-3; 15 positions match TRBD2. This CDR3 is 16 amino acids long. Trimming took 0 bases from V and 5 from J; bases not matched to a gene: 1. Germline loops: CDR1 SGDLS, CDR2 YYNGEE. CDR3 protein: CASSVGTSGGVDTQYF. The CDR3 DNA reads TGTGCCAGCAGCGTAGGGACTAGCGGGGGGGTAGATACGCAGTATTTT.

The gene calls are TRBV9 and TRBJ2-5; D call uncertain. Germline CDR1 is SGDLS and CDR2 is YYNGEE. The CDR3 is made up of 15 amino acids. Trimming pared 3 bases from V and 3 bases from J, leaving 15 bases between. The CDR3 here is CASSEFGQSKETQYF. In nucleotides, the CDR3 is TGTGCCAGCAGCGAGTTTGGGCAGAGTAAAGAGACCCAGTACTTC.

The rearrangement links TRBV27 to TRBJ2-1; 10 bases are shared with TRBD2. J lost 8 bases, V lost 6 bases, and 10 bases had no gene match. Germline assignment: CDR1 MNHEY and CDR2 SMNVEV (reference sequence). The CDR3 spans 15 residues. The CDR3 loop is CASRISSGSFHEQFF. The CDR3 nucleotides are TGTGCCAGCAGAATTTCTAGCGGGAGTTTCCATGAGCAGTTCTTC.

The chain couples TRBV14 to TRBJ1-2; no firm D call. Germline CDR1 SGHDN, CDR2 FVKESK. The CDR3 totals 13 residues. V lost 4 bases, J lost 8 bases, and 14 bases lay in between. CDR3 region: CASSPGWAQGYTF. The CDR3 nucleotides are TGTGCCAGCAGCCCCGGCTGGGCACAAGGCTACACCTTC. Combining the CDR3 with reference TRBV14 and TRBJ1-2 gives the whole variable domain EAGVTQFPSHSVIEKGQTVTLRCDPISGHDNLYWYRRVMGKEIKFLLHFVKESKQDESGMPNNRFLAERTGGTYSTLKVQPAELEDSGVYFCASSPGWAQGYTFGSGTRLTVV.

The J gene is TRBJ2-5, the V gene TRBV11-2; D ambiguous. This CDR3 has 13 amino acids. CDR1 is SGHAT and CDR2 is FQNNGV in the germline V gene. V shed 1 base and J shed 3 bases, with 6 bases lying between them. In DNA form, the CDR3 reads TGTGCCAGCAGCTTAGGAGGAAAAGAGACCCAGTACTTC. This codes for CASSLGGKETQYF.

This chain uses TRBV19 with TRBJ2-2; perhaps TRBD1 as D (6 bases). This CDR3 region has 14 residues. Germline V CDR1 and CDR2: LNHDA, SQIVND (reference sequence). The V end was cut by 5 bases, the J end by 2 bases, with 9 bases between. The CDR3 loop is CASSWGQNTGELFF. The CDR3 coding sequence is TGTGCCAGTAGTTGGGGACAAAACACCGGGGAGCTGTTTTTT.

The rearrangement uses TRBV7-9 and TRBJ1-2, with TRBD1 matching over 8 bases. V lost 5 bases to trimming and J lost 5 bases; unmatched junction nucleotides: 22. The CDR3 has 19 residues. In germline, CDR1 is SEHNR, CDR2 FQNEAQ (reference sequence). The CDR3 is CASSPSFGDRPIRSYGYTF. CDR3 DNA sequence: TGTGCCAGCAGCCCGAGTTTCGGGGACAGGCCGATTCGATCTTATGGCTACACCTTC.

V is TRBV4-2 and J is TRBJ2-5; 8 bases match TRBD2. V lost 3 bases and J lost 4; bases outside the gene matches: 10. CDR3 size: 16 residues. Germline V gene lookup returns CDR1 LGHNA and CDR2 YNFKEQ. This chain's CDR3 is CASSHPGLGGPETQYF. The CDR3 nucleotides are TGTGCCAGCAGCCACCCGGGACTAGGGGGGCCAGAGACCCAGTACTTC.

The V and J genes are TRBV9 and TRBJ1-2; TRBD1 is a possible D gene (6 bases). Germline V gives CDR1 SGDLS, CDR2 YYNGEE. V dropped 0 bases and J dropped 8 bases, with 20 bases sitting between them. The CDR3 is 16 residues long. CDR3 nucleotide sequence: TGTGCCAGCAGCGTAGGCCTCGCACAGGGCGAGAAGGGCTACACCTTC. Its protein is CASSVGLAQGEKGYTF.